Below are 2 T cell receptor beta chains sequenced from a single sample in a study of CD8+ T cells in alopecia areata. RNA extraction and reverse transcription yielded cDNA as sequencing template. The protocol was immunoSEQ multiplex PCR, while the TCRdb copy is restricted to in-frame clones and leaves out a portion. The sample yields about 150,000 clones, around 57% seen once. Sequencing input: CD4+ T cells sorted from blood. All receptors derive from a human donor in good health.

This clone was counted a few times. J is TRBJ2-6 and V is TRBV29-1; D unclear. Germline CDR1 is SQVTM and CDR2 is ANQGSEA. CDR3 size: 15 residues. V was cut by 3 bases and J by 0 bases, with 9 bases left in between. CDR3: CSVEFLSSGANVLTF. The CDR3 DNA reads as TGCAGCGTTGAGTTTCTCAGCTCTGGGGCCAACGTCCTGACTTTC.

In its sample, this clone was seen a few times. The chain recombines TRBV19 with TRBJ1-1; the D gene is possibly TRBD1 (5 bases). This CDR3 contains 14 residues. V lost 4 bases and J lost 2, with 11 bases in between. Germline V gene sequence: CDR1 LNHDA, CDR2 SQIVND (reference sequence). CDR3 protein: CASSTLQENTEAFF. DNA for the CDR3: TGTGCCAGTAGTACCTTACAGGAAAACACTGAAGCTTTCTTT. Together with reference TRBV19 and TRBJ1-1, the CDR3 gives the full variable domain: DGGITQSPKYLFRKEGQNVTLSCEQNLNHDAMYWYRQDPGQGLRLIYYSQIVNDFQKGDIAEGYSVSREKKESFPLTVTSAQKNPTAFYLCASSTLQENTEAFFGQGTRLTVV.